Below, one T cell receptor (beta chain) is given with its context. Its target is unknown. With V trimmed by 1 base and J by 3 bases, 6 bases remained unmatched. The CDR3 sequence is 16 residues long. Germline V CDR1 and CDR2: MNHNY, SVGAGI (reference sequence). The data were obtained in a study of siplizumab effects on memory and regulatory T cells. Assay used: immunoSEQ multiplex PCR; TCRdb lists only in-frame clones, some missing. The sample lists about 100,000 clones; around nine tenths were seen once. Findings and limits, study-wide: No more than a minor fraction of alloreactive clones could be traced back to unstimulated subsets. Naive T cells seemed more diverse than memory cells and seemed major alloresponse contributors.

The receptor was derived from a human donor in good health. This rearrangement joins TRBV6-6 to TRBJ2-3; 8 positions agree with TRBD2. Sequenced sample: non-Treg CD4+ T cells sorted from blood. The CDR3 is CASSYLSGSGTDTQYF. The CDR3 DNA reads as TGTGCCAGCAGTTACTTAAGCGGGAGCGGGACAGATACGCAGTATTTT.